The 30 T cell receptor beta chains presented below share a single source sample, sequenced in a study of T cells in Graves' hyperthyroidism and ophthalmopathy. It was RNA transcripts that yielded the amplified TCR beta CDR3 regions. First-round RT-PCR of the TCR CDR3 relied on the HTBI primer set. Using its own MiXCR run on the multiplex PCR reads, TCRdb lists one record per CDR3 protein. The top ten clones hold around 17% of a sample with roughly 500,000 distinct CDR3 sequences, 46% of them seen once. The sequenced sample was peripheral blood or thyroid tissue (not recorded which). These TCRs come from an adult woman with Graves' disease, either hyperthyroidism or ophthalmopathy (not recorded which).

As for this clonotype: The CDR3 ends on some other residue instead of the conserved phenylalanine or tryptophan, so this is likely a read error. The DNA is left out, because the CDR3 cannot be placed on it with certainty; the CDR3 is given as TCRdb lists it. The CDR3 here is CASSGVGG. V and J are TRBV5-6 and TRBJ1-1; the table assigns TRBD1, which was not confirmed against the DNA. The germline V gene encodes CDR1 SGHDT and CDR2 YYEEEE. The CDR3 numbers 8 amino acids, ends counted.

This sequence joins TRBV5-1 and TRBJ2-5; D might be TRBD1 (5 bases). Germline CDR1 and CDR2: SGHRS and YFSETQ. The CDR3 covers 16 residues. V lost 1 base, J lost 0 bases, and 13 bases lay in between. CDR3 coding DNA: TGCGCCAGCAGCTTGCTAGGGGAAGACTACCAAGAGACCCAGTACTTC. This gives the protein CASSLLGEDYQETQYF.

The chain employs TRBV7-2 and TRBJ2-7; D call uncertain. Trimming removed 1 base at V and 0 bases at J, with 7 bases between. This CDR3 comprises 14 residues. Germline loops: CDR1 SGHTA, CDR2 FQGNSA. The CDR3 bases are TGTGCCAGCAGCTTAGACTCCAACTCCTACGAGCAGTACTTC. This sequence encodes CASSLDSNSYEQYF. Looking up the rest from reference TRBV7-2 and TRBJ2-7 gives the full variable domain: GAGVSQSPSNKVTEKGKDVELRCDPISGHTALYWYRQSLGQGLEFLIYFQGNSAPDKSGLPSDRFSAERTGGSVSTLTIQRTQQEDSAVYLCASSLDSNSYEQYFGPGTRLTVT.

The chain recombines TRBV14 with TRBJ2-7, with D possibly being TRBD1 (6 bases). CDR3 size: 15 residues. V lost 0 bases, J lost 3 bases, and 12 bases lay in between. Per germline, CDR1 SGHDN and CDR2 FVKESK. The CDR3 nucleotides read TGTGCCAGCAGCCAAGAGGCGACAGGACTCTACGAGCAGTACTTC. It translates to CASSQEATGLYEQYF.

This clonotype came up once. The V call is TRBV12-3 or TRBV12-4, the J call TRBJ1-3; maybe TRBD1 (5 bases). The V gene lost 5 bases and the J gene lost 5 bases, with 16 bases spanning the gap. This CDR3 region has 15 residues. CDR3 bases: TGTGCCAGCAGTGATCAGGGAACTCGGAGAAACACCATATATTTT. It yields the protein CASSDQGTRRNTIYF.

The chain combines TRBV7-8 with TRBJ1-5, with D unclear. The CDR3 is 14 amino acids. Trimming stripped 5 bases from V and 4 bases from J, with 12 bases between. Germline V gives CDR1 SGHVS, CDR2 FQNEAQ. CDR3 DNA: TGTGCCAGCAGCCCACGGGCCATAAATCAGCCCCAGCATTTT. Its translation is CASSPRAINQPQHF.

This clonotype was seen ten or more times. The V gene is TRBV5-4, the J gene TRBJ1-2, with D unresolved. Per germline, CDR1 SGHNT and CDR2 YYREEE (reference sequence). V gave up 0 bases and J gave up 0 bases, with 6 bases separating them. The CDR3 length is 14 residues. This chain's CDR3 is CASSLAATNYGYTF. In DNA form, the CDR3 reads TGTGCCAGCAGCTTGGCTGCGACTAACTATGGCTACACCTTC.

In this sample, this clonotype turned up a few times. A much more abundant neighbour one base away suggests this may be a read error. V is TRBV28 and J is TRBJ2-7, with D possibly TRBD2 on 6 matching bases. Germline values: CDR1 MDHEN, CDR2 SYDVKM. The CDR3 extends over 12 amino acids. The CDR3 is CASSLLDYKQYF. The CDR3 DNA is TGTGCCAGCAGTTTGTTGGACTACAAGCAGTACTTC.

A few counts support this clonotype. This chain links TRBV6-6 with TRBJ1-6, with 10 positions matching TRBD1. Germline V gene sequence: CDR1 MNHNY, CDR2 SVGAGI (reference sequence). V trimming: 5 bases; J trimming: 9 bases; junction bases outside the gene matches: 4. The CDR3 loop spans 14 amino acids. In DNA form, the CDR3 reads TGTGCCAGCAGTAGGGACAGGGGATCTTCACCCCTCCACTTT. Its translation is CASSRDRGSSPLHF.

This clonotype was seen once. The chain couples TRBV29-1 to TRBJ1-1; D is ambiguous. The V end was cut by 5 bases, the J end by 11 bases, with 6 bases between. CDR1 is SQVTM and CDR2 is ANQGSEA in the germline V gene. The CDR3 has 8 residues. CDR3 DNA: TGCAGCGTTCGAGGGGCTTTCTTT. It codes for CSVRGAFF.

This clonotype was counted between two and nine times. The chain employs TRBV28 and TRBJ1-5; maybe TRBD1 (6 bases). CDR3 length equals 13 residues. CDR1 is MDHEN, CDR2 SYDVKM, per germline. V was clipped by 7 bases and J by 4 bases, with 11 bases between them. The CDR3 DNA sequence: TGTGCCAGCAACGGACAGCCTAATCAGCCCCAGCATTTT. It specifies CASNGQPNQPQHF.

This clonotype occurred many times. The V gene is TRBV11-2, the J gene TRBJ1-3; D is ambiguous. V was shortened by 5 bases and J by 3 bases, with 14 bases between the two germline ends. CDR3 size: 15 residues. Looked up from germline, CDR1 is SGHAT and CDR2 is FQNNGV. In DNA form, the CDR3 reads TGTGCCAGCAGCCCTCGGGCGGCTAATGGAAACACCATATATTTT. Protein sequence: CASSPRAANGNTIYF.

This clonotype was observed at least ten times. The genes are TRBV7-6 and TRBJ2-6; 7 bases match TRBD2. V gave up 1 base and J gave up 4 bases; unmatched junction bases: 7. Germline V gene data show CDR1 as SGHVS and CDR2 as FNYEAQ. The CDR3 covers 17 residues. The CDR3 sequence: CASSLVQPGGGANVLTF. DNA of the CDR3: TGTGCCAGCAGCTTAGTTCAGCCGGGAGGCGGGGCCAACGTCCTGACTTTC. The whole variable domain, filled in from reference TRBV7-6 and TRBJ2-6, reads GAGVSQSPRYKVTKRGQDVALRCDPISGHVSLYWYRQALGQGPEFLTYFNYEAQQDKSGLPNDRFSAERPEGSISTLTIQRTEQRDSAMYRCASSLVQPGGGANVLTFGAGSRLTVL.

The chain has TRBV2 and TRBJ1-1, with D perhaps TRBD1 (6 bases). The CDR3 sequence is 16 residues long. The germline V gene has CDR1 SNHLY and CDR2 FYNNEI. V dropped 6 bases and J dropped 3 bases, with 20 bases sitting between them. The CDR3 DNA reads as TGTGCCAGCAGCTATGGTTCGGACAGACTTCACACTGAAGCTTTCTTT. This sequence encodes CASSYGSDRLHTEAFF.

The V call is TRBV29-1, the J call TRBJ2-7; D may be TRBD1 (5 bases). This CDR3 has 12 residues. CDR1 SQVTM and CDR2 ANQGSEA come from the germline V gene. V was shortened by 4 bases and J by 3 bases, with 10 bases between the two germline ends. The CDR3 loop reads CSVVTGSYEQYF. The DNA of the CDR3 is TGCAGCGTTGTAACAGGAAGCTACGAGCAGTACTTC.

This clonotype has at least ten counts. The genes are TRBV20-1 and TRBJ1-1, with a weak D call TRBD1 (5 bases). Trimming shortened V by 1 base and J by 1 base, and 7 bases separated the two germline ends. CDR3 length: 13 amino acids. Germline V CDR1 and CDR2: DFQATT, SNEGSKA (reference sequence). CDR3 sequence: CSARVDRNTEAFF. The CDR3 DNA is TGCAGTGCTAGAGTAGACAGGAACACTGAAGCTTTCTTT.

The chain employs TRBV12-3 or TRBV12-4 and TRBJ2-7, with a weak D call TRBD2 (6 bases). Trimming removed 5 bases at V and 6 bases at J, with 14 bases between. The CDR3 is made up of 13 amino acids. The DNA for the CDR3 is TGTGCCAGCAGTGCCGGGACTCGCTCCGAGCAGTACTTC. This translates into CASSAGTRSEQYF.

This clonotype appeared many times. The chain has TRBV7-9 and TRBJ2-7; 7 bases fit TRBD1. The CDR3 has 14 residues. With V trimmed by 4 bases and J by 1 base, 4 bases remained unmatched. Germline CDR1 is SEHNR and CDR2 is FQNEAQ (reference sequence). CDR3: CASSSRQGSYEQYF. In nucleotides, the CDR3 is TGTGCCAGCAGCTCGCGACAGGGATCCTACGAGCAGTACTTC.

Ten or more counts support this clonotype. The chain recombines TRBV15 with TRBJ1-5; TRBD1 is a possible D gene (6 bases). The CDR3 extends over 15 amino acids. Trimming pared 8 bases from V and 3 bases from J, leaving 17 bases between. Germline V lookup: CDR1 LNHNV, CDR2 YYDKDF (reference sequence). The CDR3 DNA reads as TGTGCCACCCGTAGGGGCAGGGGCTTCAATCAGCCCCAGCATTTT. Translating gives CATRRGRGFNQPQHF.

This clonotype has a count of ten or more. The CDR3 sequence: CASSGGDRGSETQYF. The CDR3 DNA reads TGTGCCAGCAGTGGGGGGGACAGGGGGTCAGAGACCCAGTACTTC. The chain joins TRBV27 to TRBJ2-5; 11 bases align to TRBD1. Trimming took 5 bases from V and 4 from J; bases not matched to a gene: 6. This CDR3 is 15 amino acids long. Germline V lookup: CDR1 MNHEY, CDR2 SMNVEV (reference sequence).

This clonotype was counted at least ten times. The chain has TRBV12-3 or TRBV12-4 and TRBJ2-5; tentatively, D is TRBD1 or TRBD2 (5 bases each). Deletions cut 8 bases from V and 4 bases from J, with 17 bases between. The CDR3 has 14 residues. For the CDR3, the DNA is TGTGCCAGCCAACCGGGGCTGGATAGAGAGACCCAGTACTTC. This sequence encodes CASQPGLDRETQYF.

This clonotype was seen at least ten times. V usage is TRBV5-1 and J usage is TRBJ1-1; 11 positions match TRBD1. CDR1 SGHRS and CDR2 YFSETQ come from the germline V gene. The trim removed 1 base at V and 5 bases at J, leaving 16 bases unmatched. The CDR3 totals 19 residues. CDR3 DNA sequence: TGCGCCAGCAGCTTGTTTTTTTGGGGACAGGGGGTAAGGGTGACTGAAGCTTTCTTT. Protein: CASSLFFWGQGVRVTEAFF.

The chain links TRBV10-1 to TRBJ2-7; D could derive from TRBD1 or TRBD2 (5 bases each). This CDR3 region has 15 residues. Trimming pared 8 bases from V and 9 bases from J, leaving 26 bases between. Germline assignment: CDR1 WNHNN and CDR2 SYGVQD (reference sequence). CDR3 nucleotide sequence: TGCGCCAGCTCGACCCGGGACGGATCTATTTTATCGCAGTACTTC. The encoded protein is CASSTRDGSILSQYF.

As regards this clonotype: In this CDR3 the conserved last residue, phenylalanine or tryptophan, is missing, so a read error is likely. Because the CDR3's place on the DNA is in doubt, the DNA is left out and the CDR3 is given as listed by TCRdb. This rearrangement joins TRBV7-8 to TRBJ1-5. The CDR3 is 10 amino acids long, termini counted. CDR1 and CDR2 (germline): SGHVS, FQNEAQ. CDR3 sequence reads: CASSPGPKAG.

This clonotype was counted at least ten times. The rearrangement joins TRBV6-5 to TRBJ2-2; 12 nucleotides align to TRBD2. After removal of 4 bases from V and 6 bases from J, the junction contained 3 bases not matched to a gene. Germline V CDR1 and CDR2: MNHEY, SVGAGI. The CDR3 length is 15 residues. The CDR3 here is CASSSSSGRAGELFF. CDR3 nucleotide sequence: TGTGCCAGCAGTTCCTCTAGCGGGAGGGCCGGGGAGCTGTTTTTT.

The sample holds many counts of this clonotype. The chain combines TRBV2 with TRBJ1-5, with 8 bases aligning to TRBD1. Germline trimming cut 8 bases from V and 9 bases from J; bases unmatched to any gene: 15. The CDR3 is 15 residues long. Germline lookup yields CDR1 SNHLY and CDR2 FYNNEI. The CDR3 loop reads CASRGQGSPDGPQHF. For the CDR3, the DNA is TGTGCCAGCCGCGGACAGGGTTCCCCAGACGGGCCCCAGCATTTT.

In DNA, the CDR3 is TGCGCCAGCAGCTTGGGCCAGGTAGCTAACTATGGCTACACCTTC. This translates into CASSLGQVANYGYTF. The chain links TRBV5-1 to TRBJ1-2; D not resolved. The germline CDR1 and CDR2 sequences are SGHRS and YFSETQ. Trimming shortened V by 0 bases and J by 0 bases, and 9 bases separated the two germline ends. This CDR3 contains 15 residues.

This clonotype was detected many times. DNA for the CDR3: TGTGCCAGTAGTAGAGTTGCGGGACCCTACGAGCAGTACTTC. Its protein is CASSRVAGPYEQYF. V gene TRBV19 combines with J gene TRBJ2-7, with D possibly matching TRBD2 (6 bases). Trimming pared 4 bases from V and 2 bases from J, leaving 12 bases between. Germline V gene lookup returns CDR1 LNHDA and CDR2 SQIVND (reference sequence). This CDR3 is built from 14 residues.

Many counts were recorded for this clonotype. V is TRBV7-2 and J is TRBJ2-7; D is possibly TRBD1 (6 bases). The CDR3 has 14 residues. From germline, CDR1 is SGHTA and CDR2 FQGNSA. The V end lost 7 bases, the J end lost 2 bases, and 15 bases lay between the germline ends. CDR3: CASKPGAGPYEQYF. As DNA, the CDR3 is TGTGCCAGCAAACCAGGGGCAGGGCCCTACGAGCAGTACTTC.

The table lists this clonotype with many counts. The J gene is TRBJ1-2, the V gene TRBV10-3; D remains ambiguous. V was shortened by 2 bases and J by 8 bases, with 15 bases between the two germline ends. Germline V gene lookup returns CDR1 ENHRY and CDR2 SYGVKD. The CDR3 sequence is 14 residues long. The CDR3 reads CAISEAARARGYTF. CDR3 DNA: TGTGCCATCAGTGAGGCGGCACGGGCCCGAGGCTACACCTTC.